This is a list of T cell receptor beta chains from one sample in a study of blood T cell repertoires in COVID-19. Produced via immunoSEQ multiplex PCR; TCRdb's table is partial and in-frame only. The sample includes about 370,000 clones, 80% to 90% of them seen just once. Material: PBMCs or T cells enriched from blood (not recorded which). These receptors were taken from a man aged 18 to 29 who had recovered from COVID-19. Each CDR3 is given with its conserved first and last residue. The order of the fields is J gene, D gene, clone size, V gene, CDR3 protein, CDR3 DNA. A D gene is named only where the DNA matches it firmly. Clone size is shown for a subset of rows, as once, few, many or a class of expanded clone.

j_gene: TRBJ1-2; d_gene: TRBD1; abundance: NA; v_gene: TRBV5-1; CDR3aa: CASMDRASGYTF; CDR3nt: TGCGCCAGCATGGACAGGGCTAGCGGCTACACCTTC
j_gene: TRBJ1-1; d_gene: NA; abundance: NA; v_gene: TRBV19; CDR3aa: CASSIAGGPTEAFF; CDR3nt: TGTGCCAGTAGTATAGCGGGGGGGCCCACTGAAGCTTTCTTT
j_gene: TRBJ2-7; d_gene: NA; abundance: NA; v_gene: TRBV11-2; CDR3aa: CASSLVQGGFNEQYF; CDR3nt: TGTGCCAGCAGCTTAGTCCAGGGGGGCTTCAACGAGCAGTACTTC
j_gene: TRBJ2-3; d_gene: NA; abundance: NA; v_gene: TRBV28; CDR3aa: CAGSTGWGNTQYF; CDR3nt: TGTGCCGGCAGCACAGGGTGGGGAAATACGCAGTATTTT
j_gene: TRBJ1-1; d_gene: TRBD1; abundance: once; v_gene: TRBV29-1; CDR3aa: CSAKGQDTEAFF; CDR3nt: TGCAGCGCCAAGGGACAGGACACTGAAGCTTTCTTT
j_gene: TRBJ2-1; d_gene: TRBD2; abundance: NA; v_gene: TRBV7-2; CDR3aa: CASSLAGASFEQFF; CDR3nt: TGTGCCAGCAGCTTGGCGGGAGCGTCTTTTGAGCAGTTCTTC
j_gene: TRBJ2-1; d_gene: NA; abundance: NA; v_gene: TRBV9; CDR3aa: CASSVRQHREQFF; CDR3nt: TGTGCCAGCAGCGTTAGACAGCACCGTGAGCAGTTCTTC
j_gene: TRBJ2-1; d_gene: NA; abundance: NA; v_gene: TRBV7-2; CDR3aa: CASSLIQGRANEQFF; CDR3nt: TGTGCCAGCAGCTTAATCCAGGGTCGGGCCAATGAGCAGTTCTTC
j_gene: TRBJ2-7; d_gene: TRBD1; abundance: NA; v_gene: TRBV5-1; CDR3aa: CASSLSTGQVAPVRGEQYF; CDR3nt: TGCGCCAGCAGCTTGTCCACGGGACAGGTGGCCCCCGTACGAGGGGAGCAGTACTTC
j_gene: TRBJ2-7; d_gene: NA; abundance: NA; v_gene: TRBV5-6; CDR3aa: CASSLILQRYEQYF; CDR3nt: TGTGCCAGCAGCTTGATTTTACAACGCTACGAGCAGTACTTC